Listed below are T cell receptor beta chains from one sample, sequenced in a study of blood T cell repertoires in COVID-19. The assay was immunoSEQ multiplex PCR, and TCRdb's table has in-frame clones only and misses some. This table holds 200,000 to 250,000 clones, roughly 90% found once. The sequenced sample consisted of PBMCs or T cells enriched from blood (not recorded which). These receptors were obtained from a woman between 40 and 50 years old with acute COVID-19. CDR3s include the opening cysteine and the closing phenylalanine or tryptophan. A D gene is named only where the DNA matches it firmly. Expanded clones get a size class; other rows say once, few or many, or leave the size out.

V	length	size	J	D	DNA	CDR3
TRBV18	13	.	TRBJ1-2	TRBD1	TGTGCCAGCTCACCTGGGACAGACTATGGCTACACCTTC	CASSPGTDYGYTF
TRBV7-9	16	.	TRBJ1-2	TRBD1	TGTGCCAGCAGCTATCCCGGGACAGTGGTAAACTATGGCTACACCTTC	CASSYPGTVVNYGYTF
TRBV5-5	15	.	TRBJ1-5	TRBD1	TGTGCCAGCAGCTTGGACAGGGGCGCGGGTCAGCCCCAGCATTTT	CASSLDRGAGQPQHF
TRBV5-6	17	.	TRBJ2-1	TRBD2	TGTGCCAGCAGCTCCGGACTAGCGGGGATCAACTACAATGAGCAGTTCTTC	CASSSGLAGINYNEQFF
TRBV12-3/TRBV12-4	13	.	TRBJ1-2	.	TGTGCCAGCAGTTTGGACAGTTCATATGGCTACACCTTC	CASSLDSSYGYTF
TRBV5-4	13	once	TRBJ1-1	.	TGTGCCAGCAGCCCGGGGGGGTTCACTGAAGCTTTCTTT	CASSPGGFTEAFF
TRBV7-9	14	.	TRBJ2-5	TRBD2	TGTGCCAGCAGCTTACCCGGGACGGGGGGGACCCAGTACTTC	CASSLPGTGGTQYF
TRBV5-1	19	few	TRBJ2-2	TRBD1	TGCGCCAGCAGCTTGGTTTCGACAGGGGGCGGGAGTTACACCGGGGAGCTGTTTTTT	CASSLVSTGGGSYTGELFF
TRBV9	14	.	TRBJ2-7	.	TGTGCCAGCAGCGTAGGGTCAGGATCCTACGAGCAGTACTTC	CASSVGSGSYEQYF
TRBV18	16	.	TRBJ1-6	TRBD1	TGTGCCAGCTCACCACCGCCAGGGGGACGTAATTCACCCCTCCACTTT	CASSPPPGGRNSPLHF
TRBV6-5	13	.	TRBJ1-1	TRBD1	TGTGCCAGCAGGACAGGGGTAGGAACTGAAGCTTTCTTT	CASRTGVGTEAFF
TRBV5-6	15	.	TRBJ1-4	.	TGTGCCAGCAGCTTGGAAGAGGAGAATAATGAAAAACTGTTTTTT	CASSLEEENNEKLFF
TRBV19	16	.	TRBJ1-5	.	TGTGCCAGTAGTACCCCCGTTCCAGGGATAACTCAGCCCCAGCATTTT	CASSTPVPGITQPQHF
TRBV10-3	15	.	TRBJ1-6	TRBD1	TGTGCCATCAGTGAAGACGGGACAGGGAATTCACCCCTCCACTTT	CAISEDGTGNSPLHF
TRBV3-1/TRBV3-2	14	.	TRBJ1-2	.	TGTGCCAGCAGCCAGGGGCGGGGGGTGGACGGCTACACCTTC	CASSQGRGVDGYTF